Shown below are 10 T cell receptor beta chains from a single sample sequenced in a study of neurological immune-mediated disorders. TCRdb itself ran the 5' RACE reads through MiXCR, one entry per CDR3 protein. Of 50,000 or so distinct CDR3 sequences in the sample, around 3.6% were seen once. Input material: PBMCs. Receptors were obtained from a man aged 25-40 years with multiple sclerosis.

Written as DNA, the CDR3 is TGTGCCAGCAGCAAGGGACAGGGCAGCTCTGGGGCCAACGTCCTGACTTTC. Its protein is CASSKGQGSSGANVLTF. V and J are TRBV11-2 and TRBJ2-6; 9 bases line up with TRBD1. Germline V gene sequence: CDR1 SGHAT, CDR2 FQNNGV. The CDR3 is 17 residues long. The V and J ends lost 5 bases and 0 bases, in that order; junction bases with no gene match: 5. Together with reference TRBV11-2 and TRBJ2-6, the CDR3 gives the full variable domain: EAGVAQSPRYKIIEKRQSVAFWCNPISGHATLYWYQQILGQGPKLLIQFQNNGVVDDSQLPKDRFSAERLKGVDSTLKIQPAKLEDSAVYLCASSKGQGSSGANVLTFGAGSRLTVL.

This clonotype was detected once. It is unclear where the CDR3 begins or ends on the DNA, so no DNA is shown, and the CDR3 is as TCRdb lists it. The chain's CDR3 is CISVPEAPGRGSYEQYF. This chain links TRBV7-5 with TRBJ2-7; the table's D gene call, TRBD1, was not cross checked with the DNA. TRBV7-5 is tagged as a pseudogene. Counting both end residues, the CDR3 totals 17 amino acids.

This clonotype was counted many times. The V and J genes are TRBV5-1 and TRBJ1-6; TRBD1 might be the D (6 bases). V lost 4 bases to trimming and J lost 6 bases, with 17 bases between them. This CDR3 has 16 residues. Germline CDR1 is SGHRS and CDR2 is YFSETQ. The CDR3 is CASSVARGGGNSPLHF. DNA for the CDR3: TGCGCCAGCAGCGTGGCCAGGGGAGGTGGTAATTCACCCCTCCACTTT. The full variable domain, rest sourced from reference TRBV5-1 and TRBJ1-6, is KAGVTQTPRYLIKTRGQQVTLSCSPISGHRSVSWYQQTPGQGLQFLFEYFSETQRNKGNFPGRFSGRQFSNSRSEMNVSTLELGDSALYLCASSVARGGGNSPLHFGNGTRLTVT.

This clonotype came up many times. V and J are TRBV7-2 and TRBJ2-1; a possible D gene is TRBD1 (6 bases). The CDR3 sequence is 12 residues long. Germline V CDR1 and CDR2: SGHTA, FQGNSA. The V end lost 2 bases, the J end lost 10 bases, and 9 bases lay between the germline ends. The CDR3 protein is CASSLLGTEQFF. The CDR3 DNA is TGTGCCAGCAGCTTACTCGGGACAGAGCAGTTCTTC.

This clonotype was seen at least ten times. The V gene is TRBV6-6, the J gene TRBJ2-2; 9 positions match TRBD1. CDR3 size: 16 residues. V shed 2 bases, J shed 1 base, and the junction held 2 bases outside the gene matches. Germline V gene data show CDR1 as MNHNY and CDR2 as SVGAGI (reference sequence). CDR3 residues: CASSYLDRGNTGELFF. In DNA, the CDR3 is TGTGCCAGCAGTTACCTGGACAGGGGGAACACCGGGGAGCTGTTTTTT.

At least ten counts were recorded for this clonotype. The chain is built from TRBV3-1 and TRBJ2-1; D gene ambiguous. Germline assignment: CDR1 LGHDT and CDR2 YNNKEL (reference sequence). Between the trimmed V and J ends, which lost 0 bases and 6 bases, there was a span of 12 bases. There are 15 residues in the CDR3. CDR3: CASSQDVPRLNEQFF. In DNA, the CDR3 is TGTGCCAGCAGCCAAGATGTGCCTAGACTCAATGAGCAGTTCTTC.

This clonotype was recorded many times. J is TRBJ2-7 and V is TRBV11-2; D is unclear. V lost 3 bases to trimming and J lost 3 bases, with 9 bases between them. The CDR3 has 13 residues. CDR1 and CDR2 (germline): SGHAT, FQNNGV. The CDR3, as DNA: TGTGCCAGCAGCTTTGGGCCAAACTACGAGCAGTACTTC. Translation gives CASSFGPNYEQYF.

This clonotype was detected many times. The chain has TRBV4-1 and TRBJ1-4; D remains unclear. CDR1 is MGHRA, CDR2 YSYEKL, per germline. CDR3 size: 15 residues. V was pared by 3 bases and J by 0 bases, with 8 bases between. The CDR3 sequence is CASSHSVPTNEKLFF. The CDR3 DNA reads as TGCGCCAGCAGCCACTCGGTACCAACTAATGAAAAACTGTTTTTT.

This clonotype has a count of ten or more. This chain links TRBV7-2 with TRBJ2-7; no clear D gene. Germline lookup yields CDR1 SGHTA and CDR2 FQGNSA. The CDR3 extends over 15 amino acids. V was pared by 5 bases and J by 3 bases, with 17 bases between. DNA for the CDR3: TGTGCCAGCAGCCCTCCCACGGGCAGGAGCTACGAGCAGTACTTC. As protein: CASSPPTGRSYEQYF.

This clonotype was counted at least ten times. V is TRBV9 and J is TRBJ2-3; 8 bases are shared with TRBD2. The CDR3 runs to 16 residues. The V segment lost 0 bases and the J segment 2 bases; nucleotides outside the gene matches: 5. Germline-derived CDR1 and CDR2 are SGDLS and YYNGEE. In nucleotides, the CDR3 is TGTGCCAGCAGCGTAGAAGGCGGGAGGACCACAGATACGCAGTATTTT. Its translation: CASSVEGGRTTDTQYF.